The 26 T cell receptor beta chains reported below all come from one sample, sequenced in a study of cytomegalovirus exposure and HLA in healthy donors. Use of 60 Vbeta and 13 Jbeta primers characterized the PCR. Profiling relied on immunoSEQ multiplex PCR, and the TCRdb table lists in-frame clones only, not all of them. The sample gives approximately 150,000 clones, approximately 80% of which show up once; approximately 3% is in the top ten. Sequencing input: PBMCs. The receptors derive from a male donor in good health and CMV-seronegative.

The chain has TRBV4-1 and TRBJ2-5; no definite D call. CDR3 size: 12 residues. Trimming pared 4 bases from V and 11 bases from J, leaving 14 bases between. Germline CDR1 reads MGHRA; CDR2 reads YSYEKL. The CDR3 nucleotides are TGCGCCAGCAGCCCCCCCTTCGAAGAGCAGTACTTC. This translates into CASSPPFEEQYF.

V gene TRBV28 combines with J gene TRBJ1-5; 9 bases are shared with TRBD1. The CDR3 consists of 15 residues. Looked up from germline, CDR1 is MDHEN and CDR2 is SYDVKM. The ends lost 4 bases at V and 5 bases at J; junction bases unmatched: 6. This CDR3 reads CASSSSGTGHQPQHF. The DNA for the CDR3 is TGTGCCAGCAGTTCCTCCGGGACAGGGCATCAGCCCCAGCATTTT.

This rearrangement joins TRBV28 to TRBJ2-1; 8 bases match TRBD2. Germline V gene lookup returns CDR1 MDHEN and CDR2 SYDVKM. CDR3 size: 17 residues. V trimming: 5 bases; J trimming: 3 bases; junction bases outside the gene matches: 12. The CDR3 loop is CASSAQGLAGLYNEQFF. The CDR3, as DNA: TGTGCCAGCAGTGCCCAGGGTTTAGCGGGGCTCTACAATGAGCAGTTCTTC.

The chain couples TRBV19 to TRBJ1-2, with TRBD1 matching 10 bases. Germline lookup yields CDR1 LNHDA and CDR2 SQIVND (reference sequence). The CDR3 sequence is 14 residues long. Unmatched junction bases numbered 4, after V lost 6 bases and J lost 3 bases. CDR3 DNA sequence: TGTGCCAGTAGGGGACAGGGGACTCACTATGGCTACACCTTC. Translation: CASRGQGTHYGYTF.

The chain carries TRBV30 and TRBJ2-3; TRBD1 agrees at 9 bases. Germline CDR1 reads GTSNPN; CDR2 reads SVGIG (reference sequence). V gave up 4 bases and J gave up 6 bases; unmatched junction bases: 11. The CDR3 is 15 amino acids. Written as DNA, the CDR3 is TGTGCCTGGACCACGGGCACAGGGGGCGCGGATACGCAGTATTTT. Translation gives CAWTTGTGGADTQYF.

The rearrangement links TRBV7-2 to TRBJ1-1, with D tentatively TRBD1 (6 bases). The CDR3 loop spans 15 amino acids. Germline values: CDR1 SGHTA, CDR2 FQGNSA. The ends were cut back, 7 bases at V and 0 bases at J, with 15 bases in the middle. The CDR3 loop reads CASTLYQGMNTEAFF. The CDR3 DNA reads TGTGCCAGCACCCTGTACCAGGGGATGAACACTGAAGCTTTCTTT.

J is TRBJ1-2 and V is TRBV28; TRBD1 matches at 8 bases. Germline V gene data show CDR1 as MDHEN and CDR2 as SYDVKM. V lost 2 bases and J lost 5; bases outside the gene matches: 7. This CDR3 spans 15 amino acids. CDR3: CASSLSRGLGYGYTF. In DNA, the CDR3 is TGTGCCAGCAGTTTAAGCAGGGGGCTAGGGTATGGCTACACCTTC.

The chain is built from TRBV28 and TRBJ1-1; 7 bases match TRBD1. This CDR3 spans 15 amino acids. Germline lookup yields CDR1 MDHEN and CDR2 SYDVKM. Unmatched junction bases numbered 4, after V lost 3 bases and J lost 0 bases. The CDR3 reads CASSFWDSMNTEAFF. The CDR3 bases are TGTGCCAGCAGTTTTTGGGACAGCATGAACACTGAAGCTTTCTTT.

This clone appeared a single time. This chain joins TRBV7-2 and TRBJ1-1, with a possible D match to TRBD1 (6 bases). Trimming pared 5 bases from V and 1 base from J, leaving 17 bases between. CDR1 and CDR2 from the germline V gene are SGHTA and FQGNSA. CDR3 length: 16 amino acids. The CDR3 sequence: CASSPGIRQENTEAFF. For the CDR3, the DNA is TGTGCCAGCAGCCCTGGAATTCGACAGGAGAACACTGAAGCTTTCTTT.

The rearrangement joins TRBV30 to TRBJ2-2; 8 nucleotides agree with TRBD1. In germline, CDR1 is GTSNPN, CDR2 SVGIG (reference sequence). This CDR3 is built from 15 residues. J was trimmed by 7 bases and V by 1 base; bases with no gene match: 8. The CDR3 protein is CAWSGTGTDVGELFF. DNA of the CDR3: TGTGCCTGGAGTGGGACAGGGACTGATGTCGGGGAGCTGTTTTTT.

This clone was detected once. This sequence joins TRBV29-1 and TRBJ1-1; 9 nucleotides align to TRBD1. Per the germline V gene, CDR1 is SQVTM and CDR2 is ANQGSEA. V lost 0 bases, J lost 3 bases, and 5 bases stayed unmatched. The CDR3 covers 15 residues. CDR3 residues: CSVEDVQGADTEAFF. CDR3 DNA: TGCAGCGTTGAAGACGTACAGGGGGCGGACACTGAAGCTTTCTTT.

This clone came up a few times. V and J are TRBV5-4 and TRBJ1-5, with D possibly matching TRBD1 (5 bases). V lost 0 bases to trimming and J lost 6 bases, with 13 bases between them. The germline CDR1 and CDR2 sequences are SGHNT and YYREEE (reference sequence). The CDR3 has 15 amino acids. The CDR3 here is CASSLVGGGSQPQHF. The CDR3 DNA reads TGTGCCAGCAGCTTGGTGGGGGGAGGGAGTCAGCCCCAGCATTTT.

This clone was picked up a small number of times. The chain employs TRBV7-9 and TRBJ1-2, with unresolved D. Germline values: CDR1 SEHNR, CDR2 FQNEAQ (reference sequence). V lost 5 bases, J lost 2 bases, and 9 bases lay in between. The CDR3 has 13 amino acids. The CDR3 DNA reads as TGTGCCAGCAGCAAACCAGGCAACTATGGCTACACCTTC. This sequence encodes CASSKPGNYGYTF.

This chain uses TRBV29-1 with TRBJ1-2; D not certain. Trimming removed 4 bases from V and 5 bases from J, with 11 bases in between. CDR1 is SQVTM and CDR2 is ANQGSEA in the germline V gene. The CDR3 has 12 amino acids. The CDR3 nucleotides read TGCAGCGTTGGGGAGTCGGCGTATGGCTACACCTTC. Translated: CSVGESAYGYTF.

This clone was observed a handful of times. The chain joins TRBV6-6 to TRBJ1-5, with D possibly being TRBD1 (5 bases). Between the trimmed V and J ends, which lost 6 bases and 2 bases, there was a span of 14 bases. The germline CDR1 and CDR2 sequences are MNHNY and SVGAGI (reference sequence). The CDR3 is made up of 15 amino acids. This CDR3 is CASRPVVRGNQPQHF. In DNA, the CDR3 is TGTGCCAGCAGACCCGTCGTCAGGGGCAATCAGCCCCAGCATTTT.

The chain recombines TRBV19 with TRBJ2-5, with D tentatively TRBD2 (7 bases). In germline, CDR1 is LNHDA, CDR2 SQIVND (reference sequence). This CDR3 contains 14 residues. The V and J ends lost 4 bases and 6 bases respectively, with 15 bases between them. The CDR3 region is CASSTEGGRKTQYF. Written as DNA, the CDR3 is TGTGCCAGTAGTACCGAGGGGGGGAGGAAGACCCAGTACTTC.

J is TRBJ2-3 and V is TRBV5-6, with 11 bases identical to TRBD2. The CDR3 runs to 14 residues. V shed 0 bases, J shed 8 bases, and the junction held 2 bases outside the gene matches. CDR1 is SGHDT, CDR2 YYEEEE, per germline. CDR3 nucleotides: TGTGCCAGCAGCTTGGCTAGCGGGGGGACTACGCAGTATTTT. It specifies CASSLASGGTTQYF. The complete variable domain, with remaining parts taken from reference TRBV5-6 and TRBJ2-3, reads DAGVTQSPTHLIKTRGQQVTLRCSPKSGHDTVSWYQQALGQGPQFIFQYYEEEERQRGNFPDRFSGHQFPNYSSELNVNALLLGDSALYLCASSLASGGTTQYFGPGTRLTVL.

This chain connects TRBV2 to TRBJ2-1; TRBD2 matches 11 bases. The germline CDR1 and CDR2 sequences are SNHLY and FYNNEI. J lost 9 bases, V lost 2 bases, and 6 bases had no gene match. The CDR3 extends over 15 amino acids. The CDR3 DNA sequence: TGTGCCAGCAGTGAACGGCTAGCGGGGGGAGTTGAGCAGTTCTTC. Protein: CASSERLAGGVEQFF.

This clone was picked up one time. The rearrangement joins TRBV18 to TRBJ2-3; 7 bases match TRBD1. Trimming took 1 base from V and 5 from J; bases not matched to a gene: 6. This CDR3 spans 15 amino acids. Germline CDR1 is KGHSH and CDR2 is LQKENI. The CDR3 nucleotides read TGTGCCAGCTCACCACAGACAGGGATGGGAGATACGCAGTATTTT. It yields the protein CASSPQTGMGDTQYF.

The V and J genes are TRBV19 and TRBJ2-7; TRBD1 might be the D (6 bases). The germline gives CDR1 LNHDA, CDR2 SQIVND (reference sequence). The CDR3 is 13 amino acids. With 10 bases removed from V and 2 bases from J, the gap between germline ends came to 15 bases. The CDR3 DNA reads TGTGCCACACAGGGCCCTGGGGCCTACGAGCAGTACTTC. Amino acid sequence: CATQGPGAYEQYF. The full variable domain, its missing parts supplied by reference TRBV19 and TRBJ2-7, is DGGITQSPKYLFRKEGQNVTLSCEQNLNHDAMYWYRQDPGQGLRLIYYSQIVNDFQKGDIAEGYSVSREKKESFPLTVTSAQKNPTAFYLCATQGPGAYEQYFGPGTRLTVT.

The J gene is TRBJ2-2, the V gene TRBV9; TRBD1 matches at 9 bases. This CDR3 region has 17 residues. V lost 3 bases and J lost 3; bases outside the gene matches: 9. CDR1 SGDLS and CDR2 YYNGEE come from the germline V gene. CDR3: CASSAPTGGADTGELFF. Written as DNA, the CDR3 is TGTGCCAGCAGCGCCCCTACAGGGGGCGCAGACACCGGGGAGCTGTTTTTT.

CDR3 in amino acids: CASSEIQRGYTF. The CDR3 DNA reads as TGTGCCAGCAGTGAAATACAGCGGGGCTACACCTTC. V and J are TRBV2 and TRBJ1-2; unclear D gene. Per germline, CDR1 SNHLY and CDR2 FYNNEI. Trimming left V 2 bases short and J 8 bases short, with 9 bases between. This CDR3 spans 12 amino acids.

The rearrangement joins TRBV7-2 to TRBJ1-4; TRBD1 aligns across 8 bases. CDR1 and CDR2 from the germline V gene are SGHTA and FQGNSA. Trimming removed 5 bases from V and 8 bases from J; junction bases left unmatched: 4. The CDR3 runs 13 residues. CDR3 protein: CASSPRQGEKLFF. In DNA form, the CDR3 reads TGTGCCAGCAGCCCCCGACAGGGGGAAAAACTGTTTTTT.

This chain joins TRBV2 and TRBJ2-6, with D possibly matching TRBD2 (5 bases). Trimming took 10 bases from V and 2 from J, leaving 12 bases between them. The V gene's germline CDR1 is SNHLY and CDR2 FYNNEI. CDR3 size: 14 residues. CDR3 coding DNA: TGTGCCATCATCGAGGGAGCTGGGGCCAACGTCCTGACTTTC. Translating it yields CAIIEGAGANVLTF.

The sample holds a few counts of this clone. The J gene is TRBJ1-6, the V gene TRBV25-1; the match to TRBD1 covers 7 bases. The ends lost 5 bases at V and 6 bases at J; junction bases unmatched: 4. Germline CDR1 is MGHDK and CDR2 is SYGVNS. CDR3 length equals 14 residues. The CDR3 DNA follows: TGTGCCAGCAGTACGAGACAGGGTAATTCACCCCTCCACTTT. It encodes CASSTRQGNSPLHF.

The V and J genes are TRBV18 and TRBJ2-3, with D possibly matching TRBD2 (6 bases). The CDR3 totals 14 residues. Trimming shortened V by 3 bases and J by 3 bases, and 10 bases separated the two germline ends. In germline, CDR1 is KGHSH, CDR2 LQKENI. The CDR3 sequence is CASSPGLSTDTQYF. The CDR3 DNA reads as TGTGCCAGCTCACCGGGACTCTCTACAGATACGCAGTATTTT.